The entry below describes one T cell receptor beta chain. Its antigen is still unknown. The data originate from a study of OX40 agonist ivuxolimab in advanced cancers. Study in general: Having had anti-PD-1, anti-PD-L1 or anti-CTLA-4 therapy before was allowed, and more than 35% had some.

The study, taken as a whole, reports: The antigens recognized by the expanded peripheral T cells, that is their antigen specificity, were not determined. Within 6 weeks, CD4+ and CD8+ blood T cells expanded clonally at 0.1 to 3.0 mg/kg.

Assay: immunoSEQ multiplex PCR; the TCRdb copy retains only in-frame clones and omits some. Of about 77,000 clones in the sample, over 75% were seen once. Baseline, cycle 4 day 1, and cycle 7 day 1 were the blood sampling points. Germline-derived CDR1 and CDR2 are SGHVS and FQNEAQ. V trimming: 5 bases; J trimming: 7 bases; junction bases outside the gene matches: 14. CDR3 size: 17 residues. The sequence was collected from an adult with an advanced solid tumor such as melanoma, head and neck, liver or kidney cancer. The genes are TRBV7-8 and TRBJ2-2, with 9 nucleotides matching TRBD2. The starting material was CD4+ or CD8+ T cells sorted from blood, obtained in a trial of the OX40 agonist ivuxolimab. CDR3 nucleotides: TGTGCCAGCAGCCTGCCTAGGCGGGGGGGACGGTTCGGGGAGCTGTTTTTT. It encodes CASSLPRRGGRFGELFF.